The next 3 T cell receptor beta chains were all read from a single sample in a study of shared clonotypes between healthy human individuals. The repertoire was sequenced with immunoSEQ multiplex PCR; TCRdb's copy has only in-frame clones and lacks some. There are about 2.1 million clones in the sample; about 92% occur only once, and 1.5% to 2% lies in the top ten. CD45RO-negative, CCR7-positively selected cells formed the naive CD8 fraction, excluding terminally differentiated effector memory CD45RA+ cells. The specimen sequenced was naive CD8+ T cells from PBMCs. All receptors derive from a man between 18 and 35 years old in good health. Some clones in this sample may be carry-over from other donors' samples.

The chain employs TRBV11-2 and TRBJ2-7; 12 bases match TRBD2. Germline assignment: CDR1 SGHAT and CDR2 FQNNGV. This CDR3 has 17 amino acids. The junction had 13 bases not matched to a gene; V was cut back by 1 base and J by 9 bases. CDR3 coding DNA: TGTGCCAGCAGCTTAGCCCCCCGGCTAGCGGGAGGGCGCCGGCAGTACTTC. This sequence encodes CASSLAPRLAGGRRQYF.

With respect to this clone: The identical CDR3 is also encoded by other nucleotide sequences in the sample. The CDR3 DNA follows: TGTGCCAGCAGTTTAGGCGGGCACAATGAGCAGTTCTTC. Translated, it gives CASSLGGHNEQFF. The chain has TRBV27 and TRBJ2-1, with D possibly being TRBD2 (5 bases). CDR1 MNHEY and CDR2 SMNVEV come from the germline V gene (reference sequence). The CDR3 contains 13 residues. V was cut by 2 bases and J by 5 bases, with 7 bases left in between.

The chain carries TRBV13 and TRBJ2-2, with 9 bases that match TRBD2. CDR1 is PRHDT and CDR2 is FYEKMQ in the germline V gene (reference sequence). Trimming at V came to 4 bases and at J to 5 bases, leaving 8 bases not matched to a gene. CDR3 length equals 16 residues. For the CDR3, the DNA is TGTGCCAGCAGCTGGACCGGGACTAGCAGGACCGGGGAGCTGTTTTTT. Protein sequence: CASSWTGTSRTGELFF.